Listed here is a single T cell receptor beta chain. 60 Vbeta and 13 Jbeta primers were used in PCR. This table comes from immunoSEQ multiplex PCR, and its TCRdb copy is limited to in-frame clones, with some not included. The repertoire holds under 50,000 clones, with roughly 76% as singletons. Germline-derived CDR1 and CDR2 are KGHSH and LQKENI. Trimming removed 8 bases from V and 4 bases from J; junction bases left unmatched: 5. The CDR3 has 14 residues. The data were obtained in a study of cytomegalovirus exposure and HLA in healthy donors. Sequencing input: PBMCs. The TCR comes from a man aged 30-40 years in good health and CMV-seronegative. The chain has TRBV18 and TRBJ2-5, with 12 bases matching TRBD2. The CDR3 reads CASKPTSGRETQYF. The CDR3 DNA sequence: TGTGCCAGCAAACCGACTAGCGGGAGAGAGACCCAGTACTTC.